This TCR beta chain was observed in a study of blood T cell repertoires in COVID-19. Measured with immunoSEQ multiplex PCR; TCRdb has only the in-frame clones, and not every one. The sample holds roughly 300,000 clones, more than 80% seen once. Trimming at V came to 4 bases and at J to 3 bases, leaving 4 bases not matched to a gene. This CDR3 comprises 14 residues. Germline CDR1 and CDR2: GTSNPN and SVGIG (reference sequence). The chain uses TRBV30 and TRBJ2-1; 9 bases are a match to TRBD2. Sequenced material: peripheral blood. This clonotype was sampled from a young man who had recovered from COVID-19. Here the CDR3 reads CAWTSGDIYNEQFF. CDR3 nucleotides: TGTGCCTGGACTAGCGGGGATATCTACAATGAGCAGTTCTTC.